These 3 T cell receptor beta chains were sequenced from one sample in a study of blood T cells in healthy people across ages. Through a sample-barcoded 5' primer and a J-beta primer mix, a second PCR was run for 7 to 11 cycles. TCRdb independently ran MiXCR on the 5' RACE reads; one entry per CDR3 protein. The sample lists about 1,400,000 distinct CDR3 sequences, about 40% seen once, with roughly 8.2% in the top ten. Sequencing input: blood. The receptors stem from a woman under 30 in good health.

This clonotype was picked up a small number of times. The rearrangement joins TRBV27 to TRBJ1-4; perhaps TRBD1 as D (5 bases). Germline CDR1 is MNHEY and CDR2 is SMNVEV (reference sequence). V was clipped by 2 bases and J by 3 bases, with 19 bases between them. The CDR3 length is 18 residues. In DNA, the CDR3 is TGTGCCAGCAGTTTACGGACCGGCAGGGTAGTTTCTAATGAAAAACTGTTTTTT. Translating gives CASSLRTGRVVSNEKLFF.

V is TRBV7-2 and J is TRBJ2-1, with 8 positions matching TRBD2. The CDR3 is 16 amino acids. V shed 7 bases and J 6 bases; nucleotides not matched to a gene: 14. Germline V gives CDR1 SGHTA, CDR2 FQGNSA. The chain's CDR3 is CASTHPGAGVGNEQFF. CDR3 DNA sequence: TGTGCCAGCACCCATCCAGGAGCGGGAGTTGGCAATGAGCAGTTCTTC.

This clonotype was detected only a few times. V and J are TRBV7-2 and TRBJ2-3; D gene unclear. Germline CDR1 reads SGHTA; CDR2 reads FQGNSA. The CDR3 loop spans 12 amino acids. Trimming left V 6 bases short and J 8 bases short, with 12 bases between. CDR3 in amino acids: CASSPIFGTQYF. The CDR3 coding sequence is TGTGCCAGCAGTCCAATCTTTGGTACGCAGTATTTT.